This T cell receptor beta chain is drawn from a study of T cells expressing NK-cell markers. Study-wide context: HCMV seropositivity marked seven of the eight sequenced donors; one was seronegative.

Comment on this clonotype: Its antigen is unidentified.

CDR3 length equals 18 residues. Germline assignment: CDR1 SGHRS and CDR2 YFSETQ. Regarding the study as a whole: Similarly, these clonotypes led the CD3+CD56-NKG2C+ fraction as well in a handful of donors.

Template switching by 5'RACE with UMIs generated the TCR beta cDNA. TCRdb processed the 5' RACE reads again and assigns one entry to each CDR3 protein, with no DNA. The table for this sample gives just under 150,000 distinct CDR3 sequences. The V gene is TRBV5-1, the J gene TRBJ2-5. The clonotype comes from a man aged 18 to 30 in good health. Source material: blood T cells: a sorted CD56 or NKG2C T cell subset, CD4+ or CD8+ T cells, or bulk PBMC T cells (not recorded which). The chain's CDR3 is CASSLRASQEKLFETQYF.